This TCR beta chain was captured by sequencing in a study of T cell responses to AZD1222 COVID-19 vaccine. From germline, CDR1 is MNHEY and CDR2 SVGEGT. The CDR3 runs 14 residues. The V end was cut by 2 bases, the J end by 3 bases, with 11 bases between. Here immunoSEQ multiplex PCR was the method, and the copy in TCRdb shows in-frame clones only, minus some. This table holds over 110,000 clones, 90% to 95% found once. The V call is TRBV6-2 or TRBV6-3, the J call TRBJ2-7, with D unclear. The receptor was derived from an adult in good health. Sequencing was performed on peripheral blood, taken on day 0 of AZD1222 vaccination. The CDR3: CASSYENNDYEQYF. The CDR3, as DNA: TGTGCCAGCAGTTACGAAAATAATGACTACGAGCAGTACTTC.